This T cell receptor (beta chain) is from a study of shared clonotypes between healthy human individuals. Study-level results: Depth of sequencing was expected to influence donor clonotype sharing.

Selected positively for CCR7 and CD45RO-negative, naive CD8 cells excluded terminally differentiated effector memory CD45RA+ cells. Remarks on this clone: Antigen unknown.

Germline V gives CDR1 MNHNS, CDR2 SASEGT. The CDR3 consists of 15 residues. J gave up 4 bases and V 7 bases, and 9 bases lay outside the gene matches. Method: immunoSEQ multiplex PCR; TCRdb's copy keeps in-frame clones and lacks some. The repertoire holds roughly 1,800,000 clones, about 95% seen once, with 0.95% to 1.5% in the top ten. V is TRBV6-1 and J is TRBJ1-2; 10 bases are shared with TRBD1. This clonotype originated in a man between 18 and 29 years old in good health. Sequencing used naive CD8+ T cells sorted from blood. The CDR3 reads CASTGGTGVLYGYTF. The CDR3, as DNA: TGTGCCAGCACTGGGGGGACAGGGGTCCTCTATGGCTACACCTTC.